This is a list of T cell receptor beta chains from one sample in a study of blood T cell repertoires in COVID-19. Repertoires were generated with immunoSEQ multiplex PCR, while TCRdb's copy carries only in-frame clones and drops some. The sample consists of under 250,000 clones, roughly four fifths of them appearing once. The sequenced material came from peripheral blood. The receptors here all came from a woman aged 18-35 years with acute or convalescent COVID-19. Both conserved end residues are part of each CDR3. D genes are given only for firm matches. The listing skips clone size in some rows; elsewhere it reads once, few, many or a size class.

CDR3 DNA: TGTGCCAGCAGCCCTGGGACAACCGCTACCTACGAGCAGTACTTC
CDR3 protein: CASSPGTTATYEQYF
clone size: .
J gene: TRBJ2-7
D gene: .
V gene: TRBV9

CDR3 DNA: TGTGCCAGCAGCTTAGGAGGGGGCAGGCAAGAGACCCAGTACTTC
CDR3 protein: CASSLGGGRQETQYF
clone size: .
J gene: TRBJ2-5
D gene: TRBD1
V gene: TRBV7-2

CDR3 DNA: TGTGCCAGCAGCTTGGGACAGGCCAGCTCCTACGAGCAGTACTTC
CDR3 protein: CASSLGQASSYEQYF
clone size: .
J gene: TRBJ2-7
D gene: TRBD1
V gene: TRBV7-3

CDR3 DNA: TGTGCCAGCAGTGATTCGACTAGCGGGAGCACAGATACGCAGTATTTT
CDR3 protein: CASSDSTSGSTDTQYF
clone size: once
J gene: TRBJ2-3
D gene: TRBD2
V gene: TRBV6-4

CDR3 DNA: TGTGCCAGCAGCTACGGACAGGGGCGTAACCAGCCCCAGCATTTT
CDR3 protein: CASSYGQGRNQPQHF
clone size: .
J gene: TRBJ1-5
D gene: TRBD1
V gene: TRBV7-2

CDR3 DNA: TGTGCCAGTAGTATTGTCTTTTACGGCGGGAGGCGCCAAGAGACCCAGTACTTC
CDR3 protein: CASSIVFYGGRRQETQYF
clone size: .
J gene: TRBJ2-5
D gene: TRBD2
V gene: TRBV19

CDR3 DNA: TGTGCCAGCAGTCAAGCGACAGGGGAAAATCAGCCCCAGCATTTT
CDR3 protein: CASSQATGENQPQHF
clone size: once
J gene: TRBJ1-5
D gene: TRBD1
V gene: TRBV27

CDR3 DNA: TGTGCCAGCAGTTTATCGACAGGGACTAGGAATGGCTACACCTTC
CDR3 protein: CASSLSTGTRNGYTF
clone size: .
J gene: TRBJ1-2
D gene: TRBD1
V gene: TRBV27

CDR3 DNA: TGCGCCAGCAGCCCAAACCCTAGCGGATACTACGAGCAGTACTTC
CDR3 protein: CASSPNPSGYYEQYF
clone size: once
J gene: TRBJ2-7
D gene: TRBD2
V gene: TRBV4-3

CDR3 DNA: TGTGCCAGCAGTCCTGGGTACAGGGGTGGCGAGCAGTACTTC
CDR3 protein: CASSPGYRGGEQYF
clone size: .
J gene: TRBJ2-7
D gene: TRBD1
V gene: TRBV27

CDR3 DNA: TGCGCCAGCAGCCCCCACCCGGACAGCCCCTACGAGCAGTACTTC
CDR3 protein: CASSPHPDSPYEQYF
clone size: .
J gene: TRBJ2-7
D gene: .
V gene: TRBV4-3

CDR3 DNA: TGTGCCAGCAGCCCCCGGGGGGACGGGAGCTCCTACGAGCAGTACTTC
CDR3 protein: CASSPRGDGSSYEQYF
clone size: .
J gene: TRBJ2-7
D gene: TRBD2
V gene: TRBV9

CDR3 DNA: TGTGCCAGTATGAGGGACAGAGCGGCCGGGGAGCTGTTTTTT
CDR3 protein: CASMRDRAAGELFF
clone size: .
J gene: TRBJ2-2
D gene: TRBD1
V gene: TRBV19

CDR3 DNA: TGTGCCAGCAGCGCTACAGGTCTCACTGAAGCTTTCTTT
CDR3 protein: CASSATGLTEAFF
clone size: few
J gene: TRBJ1-1
D gene: .
V gene: TRBV11-2

CDR3 DNA: TGTGCCAGCAGTGAGCCCTTACAGATGAACACTGAAGCTTTCTTT
CDR3 protein: CASSEPLQMNTEAFF
clone size: .
J gene: TRBJ1-1
D gene: .
V gene: TRBV2

CDR3 DNA: TGTGCCAGCAGCTTTACAGGGACGTCTATTTTCGGTGGCTACACCTTC
CDR3 protein: CASSFTGTSIFGGYTF
clone size: .
J gene: TRBJ1-2
D gene: .
V gene: TRBV7-2

CDR3 DNA: TGTGCCAGCAGCCCCCGGGGGGGCAGCTCCTATAATTCACCCCTCCACTTT
CDR3 protein: CASSPRGGSSYNSPLHF
clone size: .
J gene: TRBJ1-6
D gene: .
V gene: TRBV11-2

CDR3 DNA: TGTGCCAGTAGTATGCCCCTAAGGGGCGGCTACACCTTC
CDR3 protein: CASSMPLRGGYTF
clone size: few
J gene: TRBJ1-2
D gene: .
V gene: TRBV19

CDR3 DNA: TGCGCCAGCAGCTCCTCTGCGGGAGGGCCGTACAATGAGCAGTTCTTC
CDR3 protein: CASSSSAGGPYNEQFF
clone size: .
J gene: TRBJ2-1
D gene: TRBD2
V gene: TRBV5-1

CDR3 DNA: TGTGCCAGCAGTTACTCGTCCGCGTATGGCTACACCTTC
CDR3 protein: CASSYSSAYGYTF
clone size: .
J gene: TRBJ1-2
D gene: .
V gene: TRBV6-5

CDR3 DNA: TGCGCCAGCAGCCAAGATTTACCCCTGACGATCCTCGGGGACTATGGCTACACCTTC
CDR3 protein: CASSQDLPLTILGDYGYTF
clone size: .
J gene: TRBJ1-2
D gene: .
V gene: TRBV4-3

CDR3 DNA: TGTGCCAGCAGTTACTCCTATCAGAACACTGAAGCTTTCTTT
CDR3 protein: CASSYSYQNTEAFF
clone size: .
J gene: TRBJ1-1
D gene: .
V gene: TRBV6-5

CDR3 DNA: TGCAGCGTTGAAGATTCGGAAGCGGAGAACACAGATACGCAGTATTTT
CDR3 protein: CSVEDSEAENTDTQYF
clone size: .
J gene: TRBJ2-3
D gene: .
V gene: TRBV29-1

CDR3 DNA: TGTGCCAGCAGCCAAGGCCGCAGCGGGAGTACCACAGATACGCAGTATTTT
CDR3 protein: CASSQGRSGSTTDTQYF
clone size: once
J gene: TRBJ2-3
D gene: TRBD2
V gene: TRBV3-1/TRBV3-2

CDR3 DNA: TGTGCCAGCAGCCACGTTGGGACAGGGGCGCGGGGTACGCAGTATTTT
CDR3 protein: CASSHVGTGARGTQYF
clone size: .
J gene: TRBJ2-3
D gene: TRBD1
V gene: TRBV14

CDR3 DNA: TGTGCCAGCAGTTTAGCGGCTAAATCCTACAATGAGCAGTTCTTC
CDR3 protein: CASSLAAKSYNEQFF
clone size: .
J gene: TRBJ2-1
D gene: .
V gene: TRBV6-2/TRBV6-3

CDR3 DNA: TGCAGTGCTAGTACTAGCGGGGGGCAAGAGACCCAGTACTTC
CDR3 protein: CSASTSGGQETQYF
clone size: .
J gene: TRBJ2-5
D gene: TRBD2
V gene: TRBV20-1

CDR3 DNA: TGTGCCAGCAGGTTGGACAGGGGATTTCTCTTCTTC
CDR3 protein: CASRLDRGFLFF
clone size: .
J gene: TRBJ2-1
D gene: TRBD1
V gene: TRBV6-6

CDR3 DNA: TGTGCCAGCAATCTGGGACAGTTAAGCGGGGAGCTGTTTTTT
CDR3 protein: CASNLGQLSGELFF
clone size: .
J gene: TRBJ2-2
D gene: TRBD1
V gene: TRBV6-4

CDR3 DNA: TGTGCCAGTAGCAATAGACAGGGGGAACAGCCCCAGCATTTT
CDR3 protein: CASSNRQGEQPQHF
clone size: few
J gene: TRBJ1-5
D gene: TRBD1
V gene: TRBV19

CDR3 DNA: TGTGCCAGCAGTTACGTCGTGGAGGGCACTGAAGCTTTCTTT
CDR3 protein: CASSYVVEGTEAFF
clone size: .
J gene: TRBJ1-1
D gene: .
V gene: TRBV6-5

CDR3 DNA: TGCAGCGTTGTGGCCAAACGCAGGGGATCCTCTGGAAACACCATATATTTT
CDR3 protein: CSVVAKRRGSSGNTIYF
clone size: .
J gene: TRBJ1-3
D gene: .
V gene: TRBV29-1

CDR3 DNA: TGCGCCAGCAGCCAGCCCTCAGGACAGGGCGCAGATACGCAGTATTTT
CDR3 protein: CASSQPSGQGADTQYF
clone size: .
J gene: TRBJ2-3
D gene: TRBD1
V gene: TRBV4-1

CDR3 DNA: TGTGCCAGCAGCGTAAGGACAGGGGAGGGCTACACCTTC
CDR3 protein: CASSVRTGEGYTF
clone size: few
J gene: TRBJ1-2
D gene: TRBD1
V gene: TRBV9

CDR3 DNA: TGTGCCAGCAGTTCCCCGACAGAGACTAGCGGCAATGAGCAGTTCTTC
CDR3 protein: CASSSPTETSGNEQFF
clone size: .
J gene: TRBJ2-1
D gene: TRBD2
V gene: TRBV27

CDR3 DNA: TGCGCCAGCAGCCAAGCCGAGGGCTCCTACAATGAGCAGTTCTTC
CDR3 protein: CASSQAEGSYNEQFF
clone size: .
J gene: TRBJ2-1
D gene: .
V gene: TRBV4-1

CDR3 DNA: TGTGCCAGCAGCCGAATCCCTAGTTCACCCCTCCACTTT
CDR3 protein: CASSRIPSSPLHF
clone size: many
J gene: TRBJ1-6
D gene: .
V gene: TRBV14

CDR3 DNA: TGTGCCAGCCTGGCCGACAGACATGGCTACACCTTC
CDR3 protein: CASLADRHGYTF
clone size: .
J gene: TRBJ1-2
D gene: .
V gene: TRBV12-3/TRBV12-4